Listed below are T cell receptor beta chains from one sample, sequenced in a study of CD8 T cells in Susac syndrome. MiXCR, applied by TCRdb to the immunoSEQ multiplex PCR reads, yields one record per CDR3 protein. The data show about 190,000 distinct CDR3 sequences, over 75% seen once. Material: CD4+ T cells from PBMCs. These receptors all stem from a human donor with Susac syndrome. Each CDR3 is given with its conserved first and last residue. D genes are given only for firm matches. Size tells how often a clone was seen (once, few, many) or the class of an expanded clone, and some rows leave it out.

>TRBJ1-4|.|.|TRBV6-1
TGTGCCAGCAGTGAAGCGACGGGGTCTAATGAAAAACTGTTTTTT
CASSEATGSNEKLFF
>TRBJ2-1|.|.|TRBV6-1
TGTGCCAGCAGTGAGGCGGGCTCCTACAATGAGCAGTTCTTC
CASSEAGSYNEQFF
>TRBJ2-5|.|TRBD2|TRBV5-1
TGCGCCAGCAGCTTGGCCGTGAGGCGGGGGGGCGGCGAGACCCAGTACTTC
CASSLAVRRGGGETQYF
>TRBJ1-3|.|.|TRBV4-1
TGCGCCAGCAGCCAACCCCGACTCATAAGCGGAAACACCATATATTTT
CASSQPRLISGNTIYF
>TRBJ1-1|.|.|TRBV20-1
TGCAGTGCGATCCAGACAGTTGACCTTGAAGCTTTCTTT
CSAIQTVDLEAFF
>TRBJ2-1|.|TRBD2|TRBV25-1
TGTGCCAGCATTCGACAAGCGGGGGATGAGCAGTTCTTC
CASIRQAGDEQFF
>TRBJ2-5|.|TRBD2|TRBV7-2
TGTGCCAGCAGCTTGGCCCTAGCGGGGCGAGGGTTGACCCAGTACTTC
CASSLALAGRGLTQYF
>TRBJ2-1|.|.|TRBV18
TGTGCCAGCTCACCCCCGGACTACTACAATGAGCAGTTCTTC
CASSPPDYYNEQFF
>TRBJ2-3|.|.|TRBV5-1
TGCGCCAGCAGCTTGGAATCGGGTTGGGATACGCAGTATTTT
CASSLESGWDTQYF
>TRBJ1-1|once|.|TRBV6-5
TGTGCCAGCAGTTACGGGTCTGAAGCTTTCTTT
CASSYGSEAFF
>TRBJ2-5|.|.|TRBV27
TGTGCCAGCAGTCCTCGGGGAAGGTGGGAGACCCAGTACTTC
CASSPRGRWETQYF
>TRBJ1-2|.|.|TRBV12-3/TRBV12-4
TGTGCCAGCAGGTCTACGACAGAAAACTATGGCTACACCTTC
CASRSTTENYGYTF
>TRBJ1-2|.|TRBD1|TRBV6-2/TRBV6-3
TGTGCCAGCAGGCCCGTCTACGGGGGCCAGGGGGTAGCTAACTATGGCTACACCTTC
CASRPVYGGQGVANYGYTF
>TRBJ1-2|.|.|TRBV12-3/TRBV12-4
TGTGCCAGCAGTTTACAGTCAGGGGTTGGCTACACCTTC
CASSLQSGVGYTF
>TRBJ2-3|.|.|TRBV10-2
TGCGCCAGCAGGCGTATTCTAGGGGAGTTCACAGATACGCAGTATTTT
CASRRILGEFTDTQYF
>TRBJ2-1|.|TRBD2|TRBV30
TGTGCCTGGAGTTCTAGCGGCAATGAGCAGTTCTTC
CAWSSSGNEQFF
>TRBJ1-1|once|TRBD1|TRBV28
TGTGCCAGCAGTTCATCGGGGACAGGGAACACTGAAGCTTTCTTT
CASSSSGTGNTEAFF
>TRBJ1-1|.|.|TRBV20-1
TGCAGTGCTATGACAGGTCCCGAAGCTTTCTTT
CSAMTGPEAFF
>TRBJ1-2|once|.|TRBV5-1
TGCGCCAGCAGCTTGGAGGGGATATCCGGCTACACCTTC
CASSLEGISGYTF
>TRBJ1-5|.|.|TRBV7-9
TGTGCCAGCAGCTTAGGCAGTGAGGACAATCAGCCCCAGCATTTT
CASSLGSEDNQPQHF
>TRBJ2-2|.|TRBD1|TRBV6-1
TGTGCCAGCAAAAACGACCGGGACAGGGAAACGAACACCGGGGAGCTGTTTTTT
CASKNDRDRETNTGELFF
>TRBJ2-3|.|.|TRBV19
TGTGCCAGTAAATCCCTGAGCACAGATACGCAGTATTTT
CASKSLSTDTQYF
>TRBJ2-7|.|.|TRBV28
TGTGCCAGCAGTGGCACAGGAGGCTTTGTCCACGAGCAGTACTTC
CASSGTGGFVHEQYF
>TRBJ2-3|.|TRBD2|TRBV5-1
TGCGCCAGCAGCTTGGTTGGGACTAGCGGGAGTGTCGCAGATACGCAGTATTTT
CASSLVGTSGSVADTQYF
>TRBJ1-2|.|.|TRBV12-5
TGTGCTAGTGGTGGAGGGACTGAACTTAACTATGGCTACACCTTC
CASGGGTELNYGYTF
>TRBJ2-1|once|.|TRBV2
TGTGCCAGCAGTGAACTGGTGACCAATGAGCAGTTCTTC
CASSELVTNEQFF
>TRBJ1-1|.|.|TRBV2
TGTGCCAGCAGTGAATGGGGCCGGGCCGCTGAAGCTTTCTTT
CASSEWGRAAEAFF
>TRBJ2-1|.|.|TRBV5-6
TGTGCCAGCAGCTTGGGTCCTCTGGTGGGATATGAGCAGTTCTTC
CASSLGPLVGYEQFF
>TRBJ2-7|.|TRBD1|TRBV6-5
TGTGCCAGCAGTTACGGTTTTGGGACAGGATACTACGAGCAGTACTTC
CASSYGFGTGYYEQYF
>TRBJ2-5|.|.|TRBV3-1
TGTGCCAGCAGCCCCAAGTGGACAGTACGTCAAGAGACCCAGTACTTC
CASSPKWTVRQETQYF
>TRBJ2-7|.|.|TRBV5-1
TGCGCCAGCAGCTTCCGGGGCCCGGGCCCTTTCGAGCAGTACTTC
CASSFRGPGPFEQYF
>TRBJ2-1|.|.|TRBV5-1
TGCGCCAGCTCGCGCGAACTGAATGAGCAGTTCTTC
CASSRELNEQFF
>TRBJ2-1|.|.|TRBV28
TGTGCCAGCAACCGGAGGTACAATGAGCAGTTCTTC
CASNRRYNEQFF
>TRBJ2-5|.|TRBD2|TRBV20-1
TGCAGTGCTAGAGTAGCGGGGGGGCGACGAGAGACCCAGTACTTC
CSARVAGGRRETQYF
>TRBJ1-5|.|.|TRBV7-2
TGTGCCAGCAGCTCCCAGGCCAGTATATTTGGTCAGCCCCAGCATTTT
CASSSQASIFGQPQHF
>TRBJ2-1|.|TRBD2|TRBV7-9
TGTGCCAGCGAGACTAGCGGGGGCTCCCAGTTCTTC
CASETSGGSQFF
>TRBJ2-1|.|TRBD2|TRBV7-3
TGTGCCAGCAGTACTAGCGGGGGGGCCCTGGGTGAGCAGTTCTTC
CASSTSGGALGEQFF
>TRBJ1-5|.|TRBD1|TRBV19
TGTGCCAGTACCACGTTAACAGGGGTAGGGAGCAATCAGCCCCAGCATTTT
CASTTLTGVGSNQPQHF
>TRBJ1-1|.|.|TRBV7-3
TGTGCCAGCAGCTACGCAGCGAACACTGAAGCTTTCTTT
CASSYAANTEAFF
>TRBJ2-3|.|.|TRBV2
TGTGCCAGCAACGAACTAGATTCTAGCACAGATACGCAGTATTTT
CASNELDSSTDTQYF
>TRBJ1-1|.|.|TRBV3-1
TGTGCCAGCAGCGGACGGGGGAGGAACACTGAAGCTTTCTTT
CASSGRGRNTEAFF
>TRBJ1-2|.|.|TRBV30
TGTGCCTGGAGACAGGGAGGTAACTATGGCTACACCTTC
CAWRQGGNYGYTF
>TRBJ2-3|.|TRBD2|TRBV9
TGTGCCAGCAGCGTAGGTAGCGGGAGGAGAGATACGCAGTATTTT
CASSVGSGRRDTQYF
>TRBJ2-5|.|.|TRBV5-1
TGCGCCAGCAGCTTGGCGCTAGTGAAAGAGACCCAGTACTTC
CASSLALVKETQYF
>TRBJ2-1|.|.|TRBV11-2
TGTGCCAGCAGGGAAAACAAGGGACGACTCAATGAGCAGTTCTTC
CASRENKGRLNEQFF
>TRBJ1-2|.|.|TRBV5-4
TGTGCCAGCAGCTTGGAGACGGACAACTATGGCTACACCTTC
CASSLETDNYGYTF
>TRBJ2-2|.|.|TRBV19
TGTGCCAGTAGTATAGCGGGGGCCACCGGGGAGCTGTTTTTT
CASSIAGATGELFF
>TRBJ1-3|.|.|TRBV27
TGTGCCAGCCGACCAGCCTCTGGAAACACCATATATTTT
CASRPASGNTIYF
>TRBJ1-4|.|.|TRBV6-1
TGTGCCAGCAGTGTGACAGCAACTAATGAAAAACTGTTTTTT
CASSVTATNEKLFF
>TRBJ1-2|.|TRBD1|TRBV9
TGTGCCAGCAGCGCCGGGACAGCTAACTATGGCTACACCTTC
CASSAGTANYGYTF